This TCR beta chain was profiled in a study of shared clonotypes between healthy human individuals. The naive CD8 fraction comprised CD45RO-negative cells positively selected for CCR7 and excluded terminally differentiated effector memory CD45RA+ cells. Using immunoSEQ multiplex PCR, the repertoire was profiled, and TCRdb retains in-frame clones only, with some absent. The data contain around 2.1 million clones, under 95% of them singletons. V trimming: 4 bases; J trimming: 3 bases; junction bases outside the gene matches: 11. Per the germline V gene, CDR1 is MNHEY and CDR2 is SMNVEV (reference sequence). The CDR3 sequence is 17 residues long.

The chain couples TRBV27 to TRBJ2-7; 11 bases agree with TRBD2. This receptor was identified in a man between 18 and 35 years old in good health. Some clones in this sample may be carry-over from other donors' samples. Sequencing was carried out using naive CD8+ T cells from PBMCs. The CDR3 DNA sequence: TGTGCCAGCAGTTCCATTAGACTAGCGGGACGATTCTACGAGCAGTACTTC. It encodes CASSSIRLAGRFYEQYF.